This record covers a single T cell receptor (beta chain). The antigen is not known. These data come from a study of blood T cells in healthy people across ages. Overall study: Template switching recovered approximately one barcoded beta molecule for every two T cells.

Total RNA extraction produced at least 6 micrograms (per sample) for the study. The authors ran a second PCR of 7 to 11 cycles using a sample-barcoded 5' primer and a J-beta primer mix. From the 5' RACE reads, TCRdb called clonotypes with MiXCR, one entry per CDR3 protein. The sample yields 650,000 to 950,000 distinct CDR3 sequences, 40% to 50% seen once. General study points: Unsorted PBMCs ruled out conclusive naive versus antigen-experienced comparison.

CDR3 size: 15 residues. Germline lookup yields CDR1 SGHVS and CDR2 FQNEAQ. V lost 9 bases and J 7 bases, leaving 21 bases between the germline ends. V and J are TRBV7-8 and TRBJ1-4; possibly TRBD1 for D (6 bases). Specimen: blood. The clonotype was recovered from a man aged 55 to 69 in good health. Here the CDR3 reads CASAIKDGGGEKLFF. The DNA for the CDR3 is TGTGCCAGTGCGATCAAGGACGGAGGGGGTGAAAAACTGTTTTTT.